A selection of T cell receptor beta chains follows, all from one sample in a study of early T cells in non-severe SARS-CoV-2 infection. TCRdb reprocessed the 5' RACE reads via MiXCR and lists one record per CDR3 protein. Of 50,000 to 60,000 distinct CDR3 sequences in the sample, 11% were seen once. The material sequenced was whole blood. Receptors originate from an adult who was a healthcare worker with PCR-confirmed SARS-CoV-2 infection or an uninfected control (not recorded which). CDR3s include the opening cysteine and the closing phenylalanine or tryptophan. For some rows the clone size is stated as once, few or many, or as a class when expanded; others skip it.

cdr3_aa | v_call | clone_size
CASSLGVSSGAYNEQFF | TRBV11-2 | many
CASSMEGHTEAFF | TRBV6-1 | many
CATSRRTGGASNYGYTF | TRBV15 | few
CASSHPLSYF | TRBV28 | NA
CASGLAGGGNEQFF | TRBV2 | many
CASTGTPSQASYTF | TRBV2 | few
CASSPGPGGNEQYF | TRBV18 | few
CASSSGGMDEQYF | TRBV18 | many
CASSFRTTDYEQYF | TRBV3-1 | few
CASSLDQSPQYF | TRBV7-2 | NA